This T cell receptor (beta chain) was found in a study of T cells and copy number aberrations in small-cell lung cancer. No donor received chemotherapy or radiotherapy before surgery, nor immunotherapy before or after it. Assay: immunoSEQ multiplex PCR; the TCRdb copy retains only in-frame clones and omits some. The table records some 2,000 clones, 76% of them present only once. Regarding this clone: The antigen is not known.

General study points: Tumors showed lower T-cell density, richness and clonality than adjacent lung, though density did not differ significantly.

Germline trimming cut 3 bases from V and 5 bases from J; bases unmatched to any gene: 5. This CDR3 spans 15 amino acids. Looked up from germline, CDR1 is KGHSH and CDR2 is LQKENI. The rearrangement uses TRBV18 and TRBJ2-7; 12 nucleotides match TRBD1. This TCR derives from a man aged 60 to 75 with small cell lung cancer. The sequenced sample was tumor tissue. CDR3 loop: CASSPGQGAFHEQYF. The DNA of the CDR3 is TGTGCCAGCTCACCGGGACAGGGGGCCTTCCACGAGCAGTACTTC. The variable domain in full, with the rest retrieved from reference TRBV18 and TRBJ2-7, is NAGVMQNPRHLVRRRGQEARLRCSPMKGHSHVYWYRQLPEEGLKFMVYLQKENIIDESGMPKERFSAEFPKEGPSILRIQQVVRGDSAAYFCASSPGQGAFHEQYFGPGTRLTVT.